This T cell receptor beta chain appears in the sequencing data of a study of shared clonotypes between healthy human individuals. Trimming removed 1 base from V and 3 bases from J, with 10 bases in between. CDR3 size: 14 residues. Germline V lookup: CDR1 SGHRS, CDR2 YFSETQ. The method was immunoSEQ multiplex PCR; TCRdb's version includes in-frame clones alone and lacks a portion of them. The profile shows 2,100,000 or so clones, 95% of them singletons. This clonotype originated in a young man in good health. Sequences were obtained from naive CD4+ T cells sorted from blood. As to subset: CD45RA+ positively selected. V is TRBV5-1 and J is TRBJ2-5; maybe TRBD2 (6 bases). Here the CDR3 DNA reads TGCGCCAGCAGCTTGCTACCGGGGGAAGAGACCCAGTACTTC. Its protein is CASSLLPGEETQYF.